This TCR beta chain was profiled in a study of blood T cell repertoires in COVID-19 (dated by TCRdb to the early 2020s). For the study in its entirety: The collaborator samples originated in the United States, Italy and Spain and spanned the acute and convalescent phases of COVID-19. A de-identified subject ID, COVID-19 status, age in years and sex were almost always included in the sample metadata. Subjects who had been exposed to COVID-19, were actively infected with it, or had recovered from it provided the deeply sampled blood TCRbeta repertoires that made up the dataset. The repertoires were made available in a free public database intended to serve as a resource for research on the immune response to SARS-CoV-2. Samples came from the ongoing ImmuneRACE study (first 160 participants) plus 1,254 subjects from 6 global collaborators. HLA class I and class II types, where available, came from metadata supplied by the sample provider rather than from assay-based typing. The prospective study material was composed of cDNA or gDNA derived from T cells, B-cell-depleted T cells, or PBMCs.

The CDR3 covers 14 residues, taking in both the cysteine and the phenylalanine. The CDR3 DNA has 42 bases and is translated from base 1. From a lookup of the germline V gene, CDR1 and CDR2 are MDHEN and SYDVKM. Paper-wide results and their limitations: The amount of clinical and demographic metadata varied by source and participant and was provided uncurated.

In the prospective study, participants were about 18 to 100 years old, resided in about two dozen geographic areas of the United States, and were enrolled through a virtual design. In the prospective study, cohorts were assigned on the basis of participant-reported clinical history obtained from a screening survey and a study questionnaire. Each participant in the prospective study had whole blood, serum and a nasopharyngeal or oropharyngeal swab collected by mobile phlebotomists. Participants in the prospective study had the option to provide additional blood draws and questionnaires over a roughly two-month period. Before DNA extraction, blood samples from the prospective study were shipped at room temperature or frozen. This clone was observed at least ten times. The antigen this receptor binds is unknown. Compared with germline, one end of the junction differs, possibly owing to a read error.

TCRbeta CDR3 regions were amplified from genomic DNA using the immunoSEQ Assay, a bias-controlled multiplex PCR. For the original study's pipeline: The number of nucleated cells in each sample was estimated from the amplification of reference gene primers within the assay. To quantify the absolute abundance of each unique TCRbeta CDR3 rearrangement, sequence reads were collapsed and filtered. For each sample, productive Simpson clonality was calculated as the square root of Simpson's diversity index across productive rearrangements. TCRdb carries this immuneACCESS record with in-frame sequences only. Its versions omit some clonotypes, under half of them owing to an unresolved V gene in the studies checked, with the rest unexplained. V and J calls and clone size are as listed in that table; D and trimming were resolved from the DNA. This sample lists hundreds of thousands of clones; just under 90% were detected once. The biggest ten clones account for almost 4% of the sample.

Sequencing was performed on PBMCs or T cells enriched from blood (not recorded which). The chain joins TRBV28 to TRBJ2-7, with TRBD1 identical over 7 junction bases. The receptor comes from a woman aged 30 to 39 with acute COVID-19. DNA sequence: TGTGCCAGCAGTGTCCCCGGGGACAGATACGAACAGTACTTC. This encodes CASSVPGDRYEQYF.